This TCR beta chain comes out of a study of shared clonotypes between healthy human individuals. Profiled with immunoSEQ multiplex PCR; TCRdb holds only in-frame clones, not every one. Found here are roughly 650,000 clones, 97% of them singletons; the top ten hold approximately 0.057%. V lost 5 bases, J lost 1 base, and 6 bases stayed unmatched. The germline gives CDR1 SQVTM, CDR2 ANQGSEA. The CDR3 runs to 14 residues. Negatively enriched CD4+ T cells were divided by CD45RA into naive and memory. The study's findings and limits: What limited the represented genetic and exposure-history diversity was the small number of donors. Sampling covered blood only; tissue repertoires likely differ.

Notes on this clone: Its antigen remains unidentified.

V and J are TRBV29-1 and TRBJ2-7; TRBD2 matches 9 bases. Input material: naive CD4+ T cells sorted from blood. Subset specified: CD45RA+ positively selected. The source of this sequence is a woman under 40 in good health. The CDR3 reads CSVQKREASYEQYF. The CDR3 DNA follows: TGCAGCGTTCAGAAGCGGGAGGCGTCCTACGAGCAGTACTTC.